Given below is one T cell receptor beta chain in context. Other DNA sequences in this specimen translate into the identical CDR3. This entry belongs to a study of shared clonotypes between healthy human individuals. Method: immunoSEQ multiplex PCR; TCRdb's copy keeps in-frame clones and lacks some. Seen here are 2 million to 2.5 million clones, approximately 90% observed once, and the top ten hold approximately 0.4%. The sequenced material came from naive CD4+ T cells from PBMCs. As to subset: CD45RA+ positively selected. The TCR sequence derives from a man aged 18 to 30 in good health. Some clones in this sample may be carry-over from other donors' samples.

The CDR3 nucleotides read TGTGCCAGCAGCTTGAGCGGGCAAGAGACCCAGTACTTC. Its protein product is CASSLSGQETQYF. V usage is TRBV7-9 and J usage is TRBJ2-5; the D gene is possibly TRBD2 (6 bases). Germline assignment: CDR1 SEHNR and CDR2 FQNEAQ (reference sequence). This CDR3 contains 13 residues. Trimming removed 3 bases at V and 2 bases at J, with 7 bases between.